The T cell receptor (beta chain) under discussion was sequenced for a study of CD8 T cells in ankylosing spondylitis. At least ten counts were recorded for this clonotype. TCRdb reanalysed the 5' RACE reads using MiXCR and keeps one entry per CDR3 protein. Of about 240,000 distinct CDR3 sequences in the sample, approximately 9% are singletons; the top ten hold around 6.8%. CDR1 MNHEY and CDR2 SVGEGT come from the germline V gene. The V gene lost 3 bases and the J gene lost 7 bases, with 25 bases spanning the gap. The CDR3 length is 18 residues. The sequence was collected from a male donor with ankylosing spondylitis or in good health (not recorded which). V gene TRBV6-2 or TRBV6-3 combines with J gene TRBJ1-5, with D possibly being TRBD1 (5 bases). The specimen sequenced was blood, either unsorted or a sorted T cell fraction (not recorded which). CDR3 coding DNA: TGTGCCAGCAGTTATAATCCCCACGGGGACGGATTAAACCAGCCCCAGCATTTT. Its translation: CASSYNPHGDGLNQPQHF.